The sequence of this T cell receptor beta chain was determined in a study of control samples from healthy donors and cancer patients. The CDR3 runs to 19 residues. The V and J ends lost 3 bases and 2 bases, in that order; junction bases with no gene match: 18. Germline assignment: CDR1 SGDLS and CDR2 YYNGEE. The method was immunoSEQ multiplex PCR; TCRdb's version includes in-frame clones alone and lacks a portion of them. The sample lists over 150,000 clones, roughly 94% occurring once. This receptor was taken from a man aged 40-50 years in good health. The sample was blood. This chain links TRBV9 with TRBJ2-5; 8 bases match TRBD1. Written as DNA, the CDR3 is TGTGCCAGCAGCGCCCCAGGGGGCATGTCGAGGCTGGGACAAGAGACCCAGTACTTC. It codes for CASSAPGGMSRLGQETQYF.